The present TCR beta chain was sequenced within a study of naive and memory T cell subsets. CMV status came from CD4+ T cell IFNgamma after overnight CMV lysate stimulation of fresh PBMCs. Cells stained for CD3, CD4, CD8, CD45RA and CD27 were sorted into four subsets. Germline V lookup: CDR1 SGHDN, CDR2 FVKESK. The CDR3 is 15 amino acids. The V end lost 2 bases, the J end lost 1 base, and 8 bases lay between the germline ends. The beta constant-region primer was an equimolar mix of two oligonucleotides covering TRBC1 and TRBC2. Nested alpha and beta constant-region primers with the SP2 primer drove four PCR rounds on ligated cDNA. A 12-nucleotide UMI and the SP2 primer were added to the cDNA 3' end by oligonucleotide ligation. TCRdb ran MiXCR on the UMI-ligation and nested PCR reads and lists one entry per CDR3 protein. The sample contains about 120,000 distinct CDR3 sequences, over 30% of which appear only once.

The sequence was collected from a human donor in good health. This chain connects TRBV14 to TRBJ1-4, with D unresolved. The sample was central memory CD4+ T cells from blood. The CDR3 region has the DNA TGTGCCAGCAGCCAACGACACCTAACTAATGAAAAACTGTTTTTT. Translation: CASSQRHLTNEKLFF.